The 27 T cell receptor beta chains reported below all come from one sample, sequenced in a study of cytomegalovirus exposure and HLA in healthy donors. PCR employed 60 Vbeta and 13 Jbeta primers. Sequencing was performed with immunoSEQ multiplex PCR; in TCRdb, only in-frame clones are kept and a portion is missing. The profile shows around 140,000 clones, approximately 80% of them singletons. The sequenced sample was PBMCs. These receptors were obtained from a woman aged 60 to 75 in good health and CMV-seropositive.

CDR3 protein: CASSLGGTNLLYEQYF. The DNA for the CDR3 is TGTGCCAGCAGCTTGGGGGGGACTAACCTTTTATACGAGCAGTACTTC. V gene TRBV5-4 combines with J gene TRBJ2-5; 7 bases align to TRBD2. Matching the DNA end better, TRBJ2-7 makes the J call doubtful. Per the germline V gene, CDR1 is SGHNT and CDR2 is YYREEE (reference sequence). CDR3 length equals 16 residues.

The V and J genes are TRBV27 and TRBJ2-5, with 11 bases lining up with TRBD2. The V and J ends lost 5 bases and 2 bases, in that order; junction bases with no gene match: 4. CDR1 and CDR2 from the germline V gene are MNHEY and SMNVEV (reference sequence). The CDR3 runs to 15 residues. The CDR3 DNA sequence: TGTGCCAGCAGTGAGGGACTAGCGGCTCAAGAGACCCAGTACTTC. It codes for CASSEGLAAQETQYF.

This clone appeared once. This chain links TRBV11-2 with TRBJ2-1; 8 bases align to TRBD1. Germline lookup yields CDR1 SGHAT and CDR2 FQNNGV. After removal of 6 bases from V and 1 base from J, the junction contained 5 bases not matched to a gene. This CDR3 comprises 15 residues. The CDR3 DNA follows: TGTGCCAGCAGACCGAACAGGGGGTCCTACAATGAGCAGTTCTTC. Protein: CASRPNRGSYNEQFF.

The J gene is TRBJ2-5, the V gene TRBV18; no reliable D call. This CDR3 has 14 residues. The germline CDR1 and CDR2 sequences are KGHSH and LQKENI. Trimming stripped 3 bases from V and 5 bases from J, with 13 bases between. As DNA, the CDR3 is TGTGCCAGCTCACCGGCCAGACTCGGTGAGACCCAGTACTTC. As protein: CASSPARLGETQYF.

This chain uses TRBV18 with TRBJ2-2, with D tentatively TRBD1 (5 bases). V was trimmed by 4 bases and J by 3 bases, leaving 18 bases between them. CDR1 KGHSH and CDR2 LQKENI come from the germline V gene. The CDR3 runs 17 residues. The CDR3 loop is CASSLRVPDPDTGELFF. In DNA form, the CDR3 reads TGTGCCAGCTCACTCAGGGTACCGGACCCCGACACCGGGGAGCTGTTTTTT.

V is TRBV5-1 and J is TRBJ1-1; D gene unclear. CDR1 SGHRS and CDR2 YFSETQ come from the germline V gene. With 0 bases removed from V and 0 bases from J, the gap between germline ends came to 6 bases. CDR3 length: 14 amino acids. The DNA for the CDR3 is TGCGCCAGCAGCTTGGATCCTATGAACACTGAAGCTTTCTTT. This encodes CASSLDPMNTEAFF.

The V and J genes are TRBV2 and TRBJ2-5; 7 bases agree with TRBD2. Looked up from germline, CDR1 is SNHLY and CDR2 is FYNNEI. Trimming at V came to 7 bases and at J to 5 bases, leaving 10 bases not matched to a gene. The CDR3 covers 14 residues. CDR3 DNA: TGTGCCAGCATTTTTGCGGGGCGGGGGGAGACCCAGTACTTC. Translation gives CASIFAGRGETQYF.

The V and J genes are TRBV7-9 and TRBJ2-7, with 9 bases aligning to TRBD1. The germline V gene has CDR1 SEHNR and CDR2 FQNEAQ (reference sequence). The length of the CDR3 is 14 residues. V lost 4 bases and J lost 7; bases outside the gene matches: 8. CDR3 loop: CASSSRDREGEQYF. The CDR3 DNA is TGTGCCAGCAGCTCCCGGGACAGGGAAGGTGAGCAGTACTTC.

J is TRBJ2-7 and V is TRBV6-1; 8 nucleotides agree with TRBD1. Germline assignment: CDR1 MNHNS and CDR2 SASEGT. The V segment lost 6 bases and the J segment 2 bases; nucleotides outside the gene matches: 3. This CDR3 region has 13 residues. The CDR3 loop is CASRGTGTYEQYF. The DNA of the CDR3 is TGTGCCAGCAGGGGGACAGGTACCTACGAGCAGTACTTC.

The genes are TRBV28 and TRBJ2-7, with 7 bases aligning to TRBD1. V shed 6 bases and J 4 bases; nucleotides not matched to a gene: 6. CDR1 is MDHEN and CDR2 is SYDVKM in the germline V gene. The CDR3 spans 13 residues. The CDR3 bases are TGTGCCAGCAGGGGGACAGCCCTTTACGAGCAGTACTTC. Translated, it gives CASRGTALYEQYF.

This clone was picked up a small number of times. This sequence joins TRBV7-9 and TRBJ1-3; TRBD1 is a possible D gene (5 bases). Per the germline V gene, CDR1 is SEHNR and CDR2 is FQNEAQ (reference sequence). The CDR3 totals 13 residues. V dropped 5 bases and J dropped 7 bases, with 12 bases sitting between them. The CDR3 sequence: CASSQGLLNTIYF. In DNA, the CDR3 is TGTGCCAGCAGCCAGGGCCTCCTGAACACCATATATTTT.

The genes are TRBV7-2 and TRBJ2-7; 8 bases map to TRBD2. V lost 5 bases, J lost 2 bases, and 8 bases stayed unmatched. This CDR3 contains 15 residues. Germline V gene lookup returns CDR1 SGHTA and CDR2 FQGNSA. For the CDR3, the DNA is TGTGCCAGCAGCCCACGGATAGCGGGACCCTACGAGCAGTACTTC. The encoded protein is CASSPRIAGPYEQYF.

The rearrangement uses TRBV30 and TRBJ1-2, with D perhaps TRBD1 (6 bases). The CDR3 length is 14 residues. From germline, CDR1 is GTSNPN and CDR2 SVGIG (reference sequence). V lost 2 bases and J 8 bases, leaving 18 bases between the germline ends. The CDR3 loop reads CAWSTGPGAPGYTF. The DNA of the CDR3 is TGTGCCTGGAGTACAGGGCCTGGAGCTCCGGGCTACACCTTC.

The chain couples TRBV2 to TRBJ2-1; D remains unclear. The germline V gene encodes CDR1 SNHLY and CDR2 FYNNEI. CDR3 length equals 11 residues. V lost 5 bases and J lost 4, with 3 bases in between. The CDR3 nucleotides are TGTGCCAGCAGTTTATACAATGAGCAGTTCTTC. It encodes CASSLYNEQFF.

The rearrangement joins TRBV4-1 to TRBJ2-5, with 8 bases aligning to TRBD1. The DNA end favors TRBJ2-7, so the J call may be wrong. Germline CDR1 reads MGHRA; CDR2 reads YSYEKL. CDR3 size: 16 residues. The CDR3 is CASSQEIGTGGYEQYF. Here the CDR3 DNA reads TGCGCCAGCAGCCAGGAGATCGGGACAGGAGGCTACGAGCAGTACTTC.

This rearrangement joins TRBV6-5 to TRBJ1-1; D is perhaps TRBD1 (5 bases). The ends were cut back, 5 bases at V and 0 bases at J, with 7 bases in the middle. The length of the CDR3 is 13 residues. In germline, CDR1 is MNHEY, CDR2 SVGAGI. CDR3 protein: CASSATVNTEAFF. The CDR3 DNA reads as TGTGCCAGCAGTGCGACAGTGAACACTGAAGCTTTCTTT.

V usage is TRBV9 and J usage is TRBJ2-1; a weak D match, TRBD2 (5 bases). There are 16 residues in the CDR3. V lost 0 bases and J 4 bases, leaving 14 bases between the germline ends. Looked up from germline, CDR1 is SGDLS and CDR2 is YYNGEE. The CDR3 loop is CASSVDRARDYNEQFF. The CDR3, as DNA: TGTGCCAGCAGCGTAGACCGGGCCCGGGATTACAATGAGCAGTTCTTC.

The chain has TRBV4-1 and TRBJ2-4, with D perhaps matching TRBD1 (6 bases). The CDR3 has 17 residues. The V end was cut by 4 bases, the J end by 1 base, with 17 bases between. The germline V gene has CDR1 MGHRA and CDR2 YSYEKL. The chain's CDR3 is CASSPGPPRGAKNIQYF. The CDR3 DNA follows: TGCGCCAGCAGCCCGGGACCGCCTAGGGGGGCCAAAAACATTCAGTACTTC.

This clone appeared a single time. The chain joins TRBV10-3 to TRBJ2-1; TRBD2 matches at 9 bases. The germline V gene has CDR1 ENHRY and CDR2 SYGVKD. CDR3 length equals 12 residues. The V and J ends lost 4 bases and 10 bases, in that order; junction bases with no gene match: 2. Here the CDR3 DNA reads TGTGCCATCAGTGTAGCGGGAGAAGAGCAGTTCTTC. Its protein is CAISVAGEEQFF.

The V gene is TRBV13, the J gene TRBJ2-1; 9 nucleotides line up with TRBD2. The V segment lost 3 bases and the J segment 4 bases; nucleotides outside the gene matches: 10. Germline values: CDR1 PRHDT, CDR2 FYEKMQ (reference sequence). The CDR3 loop spans 17 amino acids. The CDR3 reads CASSLALTSGVYNEQFF. CDR3 bases: TGTGCCAGCAGCTTGGCCTTGACTAGCGGTGTGTACAATGAGCAGTTCTTC. Supplemented by reference TRBV13 and TRBJ2-1, the full variable domain reads AAGVIQSPRHLIKEKRETATLKCYPIPRHDTVYWYQQGPGQDPQFLISFYEKMQSDKGSIPDRFSAQQFSDYHSELNMSSLELGDSALYFCASSLALTSGVYNEQFFGPGTRLTVL.

The genes are TRBV7-9 and TRBJ2-7; 7 bases align to TRBD2. This CDR3 is 15 amino acids long. CDR1 and CDR2 (germline): SEHNR, FQNEAQ (reference sequence). V was clipped by 5 bases and J by 5 bases; unmatched bases: 12. The CDR3 sequence is CASSGGVGEGDEQYF. In DNA, the CDR3 is TGTGCCAGCAGCGGTGGGGTGGGGGAGGGCGACGAGCAGTACTTC.

The chain carries TRBV19 and TRBJ2-3; weak D call: TRBD2 (5 bases). This CDR3 spans 15 amino acids. The germline V gene has CDR1 LNHDA and CDR2 SQIVND (reference sequence). Trimming cost V 8 bases and J 1 base, with 16 bases left between them. CDR3 DNA: TGTGCCAGTGAAAGCGGCGGACGGGGCACAGATACGCAGTATTTT. Translated, it gives CASESGGRGTDTQYF.

V and J are TRBV10-3 and TRBJ2-2; possibly TRBD1 for D (6 bases). CDR1 is ENHRY, CDR2 SYGVKD, per germline. V gave up 6 bases and J gave up 4 bases, with 9 bases separating them. The CDR3 totals 13 residues. The CDR3 DNA sequence: TGTGCCATCAGCGAAGGGGGCACCGGGGAGCTGTTTTTT. Translation gives CAISEGGTGELFF.

The chain has TRBV7-9 and TRBJ1-5; D perhaps matches TRBD1 (6 bases). Germline V gene sequence: CDR1 SEHNR, CDR2 FQNEAQ (reference sequence). This CDR3 has 14 amino acids. Trimming removed 6 bases from V and 5 bases from J, with 14 bases in between. The CDR3 nucleotides are TGTGCCAGCAGTAGTACAGGGTTCCATCAGCCCCAGCATTTT. Amino acids: CASSSTGFHQPQHF.

The genes are TRBV20-1 and TRBJ2-5; D is perhaps TRBD2 (5 bases). The CDR3 sequence is 11 residues long. Trimming pared 4 bases from V and 5 bases from J, leaving 8 bases between. Germline V CDR1 and CDR2: DFQATT, SNEGSKA (reference sequence). The CDR3 here is CSATRGETQYF. DNA for the CDR3: TGCAGTGCTACCCGAGGGGAGACCCAGTACTTC.

This chain joins TRBV30 and TRBJ2-2, with 10 bases matching TRBD2. The CDR3 consists of 19 residues. Germline CDR1 GTSNPN, CDR2 SVGIG (reference sequence). Unmatched junction bases numbered 16, after V lost 2 bases and J lost 4 bases. CDR3 coding DNA: TGTGCCTGGAGTATCAGTCGACTCCTAGCGGGAGACATCACCGGGGAGCTGTTTTTT. The encoded protein is CAWSISRLLAGDITGELFF. Together with reference TRBV30 and TRBJ2-2, the CDR3 gives the full variable domain: SQTIHQWPATLVQPVGSPLSLECTVEGTSNPNLYWYRQAAGRGLQLLFYSVGIGQISSEVPQNLSASRPQDRQFILSSKKLLLSDSGFYLCAWSISRLLAGDITGELFFGEGSRLTVL.

The V gene is TRBV5-5, the J gene TRBJ2-2, with TRBD1 matching 9 bases. Trimming removed 2 bases from V and 7 bases from J; junction bases left unmatched: 3. The germline gives CDR1 SGHKS, CDR2 YYEKEE (reference sequence). This CDR3 is 14 amino acids long. This CDR3 reads CASSLTGGVGELFF. CDR3 coding DNA: TGTGCCAGCAGCTTAACAGGGGGCGTCGGGGAGCTGTTTTTT. Supplemented by reference TRBV5-5 and TRBJ2-2, the full variable domain reads DAGVTQSPTHLIKTRGQQVTLRCSPISGHKSVSWYQQVLGQGPQFIFQYYEKEERGRGNFPDRFSARQFPNYSSELNVNALLLGDSALYLCASSLTGGVGELFFGEGSRLTVL.